This T cell receptor beta chain was sequenced for a study of blood T cells in healthy people across ages. This clonotype was counted between two and nine times. As yet, its antigen is unknown. A J-beta primer mix and a sample-barcoded 5' primer were used in a second PCR of roughly 7 to 12 cycles. The authors tagged each cDNA molecule using a template-switch adaptor with 12 random nucleotides. One entry per CDR3 protein, called by TCRdb with MiXCR from the 5' RACE reads. The table shows some 1,500,000 distinct CDR3 sequences, with roughly two fifths occurring only once. General study results and limits: TCR beta diversity was tightly associated with the proportion of naive T cells. Investigators viewed diversity estimates from one million T cells as underestimates, the study reported. Unsorted PBMCs blocked a conclusive comparison of naive and antigen-experienced cells.

Trimming pared 0 bases from V and 4 bases from J, leaving 7 bases between. The CDR3 runs to 13 residues. Germline CDR1 reads LNHNV; CDR2 reads YYDKDF (reference sequence). The sequence came from a woman younger than 30 in good health. The gene calls are TRBV15 and TRBJ2-7; D gene uncertain. The sample was blood. In DNA form, the CDR3 reads TGTGCCACCAGCAGAGATATGGGATACGAGCAGTACTTC. This gives the protein CATSRDMGYEQYF.